These 27 T cell receptor beta chains were all obtained from the same sample, sequenced in a study of cytotoxic CD8 clonotypes in ibrutinib-treated CLL. TCRdb's table, derived via immunoSEQ multiplex PCR, lists solely in-frame clones and lacks some. The repertoire holds more than 200,000 clones, with roughly 70% as singletons. The sequences come from PBMCs, collected after 24 months of ibrutinib treatment. These TCRs come from a human donor with chronic lymphocytic leukemia.

The chain recombines TRBV4-2 with TRBJ1-1; TRBD1 might be the D (5 bases). Trimming removed 0 bases at V and 1 base at J, with 12 bases between. Germline V gene data show CDR1 as LGHNA and CDR2 as YNFKEQ. The CDR3 has 16 residues. CDR3 coding DNA: TGTGCCAGCAGCCAAGATCAACGGGGACCGAACACTGAAGCTTTCTTT. Encoded protein: CASSQDQRGPNTEAFF.

The genes are TRBV18 and TRBJ1-1; D unclear. The CDR3 spans 16 residues. Per germline, CDR1 KGHSH and CDR2 LQKENI. The V end lost 3 bases, the J end lost 0 bases, and 14 bases lay between the germline ends. CDR3 loop: CASSPYDAGMNTEAFF. The DNA for the CDR3 is TGTGCCAGCTCACCGTATGACGCAGGAATGAACACTGAAGCTTTCTTT.

This clone was observed once. V is TRBV29-1 and J is TRBJ2-3; possible D gene TRBD2, 6 bases. V gave up 6 bases and J gave up 0 bases, with 22 bases separating them. This CDR3 is built from 17 residues. Germline CDR1 and CDR2: SQVTM and ANQGSEA. This chain's CDR3 is CSVPLGSGRTSTDTQYF. The DNA of the CDR3 is TGCAGCGTCCCGTTGGGTAGCGGCAGAACTAGCACAGATACGCAGTATTTT.

CDR3 nucleotides: TGTGCCAGCAGTTACTCGATGTCGGGACACCAAGAGACCCAGTACTTC. The encoded protein is CASSYSMSGHQETQYF. The V and J genes are TRBV6-5 and TRBJ2-5, with D perhaps TRBD1 or TRBD2 (5 bases each). V lost 0 bases, J lost 0 bases, and 11 bases lay in between. The CDR3 length is 16 residues. Germline V gene sequence: CDR1 MNHEY, CDR2 SVGAGI.

This chain joins TRBV7-6 and TRBJ2-1; perhaps TRBD1 as D (6 bases). CDR1 SGHVS and CDR2 FNYEAQ come from the germline V gene. This CDR3 has 13 amino acids. V lost 5 bases and J 6 bases, leaving 11 bases between the germline ends. The CDR3 sequence: CASSPGTSNEQFF. In DNA form, the CDR3 reads TGTGCCAGCAGCCCCGGGACATCCAATGAGCAGTTCTTC.

The chain employs TRBV30 and TRBJ2-7, with TRBD1 as a possible D gene (6 bases). From germline, CDR1 is GTSNPN and CDR2 SVGIG (reference sequence). The CDR3 runs to 15 residues. With 2 bases removed from V and 7 bases from J, the gap between germline ends came to 21 bases. The CDR3: CAWSPRGRGIREQYF. The CDR3 DNA reads TGTGCCTGGAGTCCTCGGGGCAGGGGAATTAGGGAGCAGTACTTC.

This clone was observed a single time. The CDR3 sequence is CASSQDIEGQPQHF. The CDR3 DNA reads as TGCGCCAGCAGCCAAGATATTGAGGGTCAGCCCCAGCATTTT. The V call is TRBV4-1, the J call TRBJ1-5; D gene unclear. The germline gives CDR1 MGHRA, CDR2 YSYEKL. Trimming removed 0 bases from V and 6 bases from J, with 9 bases in between. This CDR3 region has 14 residues.

The chain uses TRBV6-6 and TRBJ1-5, with TRBD1 matching over 7 bases. V lost 9 bases to trimming and J lost 2 bases; unmatched junction nucleotides: 4. The germline gives CDR1 MNHNY, CDR2 SVGAGI (reference sequence). The CDR3 totals 13 residues. The CDR3 sequence is CASTGTGNQPQHF. CDR3 DNA sequence: TGTGCCAGTACCGGGACAGGCAATCAGCCCCAGCATTTT.

The chain is built from TRBV30 and TRBJ2-5; D is possibly TRBD1 (7 bases). This CDR3 spans 15 amino acids. Trimming left V 4 bases short and J 4 bases short, with 19 bases between. CDR1 and CDR2 from the germline V gene are GTSNPN and SVGIG (reference sequence). CDR3 in DNA: TGTGCCTGGAAGGCGGGAACAGGGGACGGAGAGACCCAGTACTTC. It codes for CAWKAGTGDGETQYF.

The J gene is TRBJ1-1, the V gene TRBV6-5, with TRBD1 as a possible D gene (5 bases). V was trimmed by 3 bases and J by 5 bases, leaving 10 bases between them. The CDR3 spans 13 residues. Germline CDR1 reads MNHEY; CDR2 reads SVGAGI. CDR3: CASSYKAGTEAFF. In nucleotides, the CDR3 is TGTGCCAGCAGTTATAAGGCAGGGACTGAAGCTTTCTTT.

This chain uses TRBV28 with TRBJ2-7, with D perhaps TRBD1 (6 bases). V lost 4 bases and J lost 2, with 6 bases in between. The CDR3 runs to 12 residues. Germline CDR1 is MDHEN and CDR2 is SYDVKM. CDR3 loop: CASSSGAYEQYF. CDR3 nucleotides: TGTGCCAGCAGTTCAGGGGCCTACGAGCAGTACTTC. The whole variable domain, filled in from reference TRBV28 and TRBJ2-7, reads DVKVTQSSRYLVKRTGEKVFLECVQDMDHENMFWYRQDPGLGLRLIYFSYDVKMKEKGDIPEGYSVSREKKERFSLILESASTNQTSMYLCASSSGAYEQYFGPGTRLTVT.

The rearrangement joins TRBV6-5 to TRBJ1-4, with a tentative D call TRBD1 (6 bases). The CDR3 covers 16 residues. The germline V gene has CDR1 MNHEY and CDR2 SVGAGI. V was cut by 4 bases and J by 7 bases, with 19 bases left in between. CDR3 bases: TGTGCCAGCAGTTCCCGGGGGGGGCGCATAAGTGAAAAACTGTTTTTT. It specifies CASSSRGGRISEKLFF.

J is TRBJ2-3 and V is TRBV19; the D is unclear. The CDR3 is 15 amino acids. Germline CDR1 is LNHDA and CDR2 is SQIVND (reference sequence). V gave up 9 bases and J gave up 0 bases, with 16 bases separating them. CDR3 loop: CASGSEPFSTDTQYF. In DNA form, the CDR3 reads TGTGCCAGCGGATCAGAGCCCTTTAGCACAGATACGCAGTATTTT.

This chain uses TRBV18 with TRBJ1-1; 7 nucleotides match TRBD1. This CDR3 spans 15 amino acids. Trimming cost V 4 bases and J 5 bases; bases outside gene matches: 10. Germline lookup yields CDR1 KGHSH and CDR2 LQKENI. In DNA form, the CDR3 reads TGTGCCAGCTCACGACAGACAGGGATGGGTACTGAAGCTTTCTTT. It codes for CASSRQTGMGTEAFF.

This clone was seen a single time. The CDR3 region is CASSLAGGGRRAETQYF. CDR3 bases: TGCGCCAGCAGCTTGGCCGGAGGTGGCCGGCGGGCAGAGACCCAGTACTTC. The chain uses TRBV5-1 and TRBJ2-5; maybe TRBD2 (5 bases). This CDR3 has 17 residues. Germline V gene lookup returns CDR1 SGHRS and CDR2 YFSETQ. The V and J ends lost 0 bases and 4 bases respectively, with 19 bases between them.

This chain joins TRBV29-1 and TRBJ1-2; D remains unclear. Germline V gives CDR1 SQVTM, CDR2 ANQGSEA. The V end was cut by 4 bases, the J end by 4 bases, with 25 bases between. The CDR3 consists of 17 residues. The CDR3 bases are TGCAGCGTTGCCGACATCCCCCGGGCAGATAGGCCCTATGGCTACACCTTC. Translated, it gives CSVADIPRADRPYGYTF.

This rearrangement joins TRBV9 to TRBJ2-1, with 10 nucleotides matching TRBD2. Trimming removed 1 base from V and 6 bases from J; junction bases left unmatched: 7. This CDR3 comprises 16 residues. Germline V gene sequence: CDR1 SGDLS, CDR2 YYNGEE. CDR3 sequence (DNA): TGTGCCAGCAGCGTAATCGGGCTAGCGGGAGTCAATGAGCAGTTCTTC. Residues: CASSVIGLAGVNEQFF.

V gene TRBV6-5 combines with J gene TRBJ2-7; D unclear. The V gene lost 0 bases and the J gene lost 6 bases, with 12 bases spanning the gap. Germline CDR1 and CDR2: MNHEY and SVGAGI. This CDR3 is built from 14 residues. CDR3 amino acids: CASSYSPNQSEQYF. In DNA, the CDR3 is TGTGCCAGCAGTTACTCTCCCAACCAGAGCGAGCAGTACTTC.

This clone was observed a few times. The rearrangement uses TRBV5-6 and TRBJ2-7; the match to TRBD2 covers 10 bases. From germline, CDR1 is SGHDT and CDR2 YYEEEE. V lost 5 bases to trimming and J lost 3 bases; unmatched junction nucleotides: 8. CDR3 length equals 15 residues. In DNA, the CDR3 is TGTGCCAGCAGAAAGCGGGAGGGCCTGGTCTACGAGCAGTACTTC. Translated, it gives CASRKREGLVYEQYF.

This chain uses TRBV6-1 with TRBJ2-1, with D unclear. CDR3 size: 14 residues. The germline gives CDR1 MNHNS, CDR2 SASEGT. V shed 7 bases and J shed 4 bases, with 14 bases lying between them. CDR3 bases: TGTGCCAGCAATATTGTGTGGTTATACAATGAGCAGTTCTTC. Translation gives CASNIVWLYNEQFF.

Concerning this clone: Within the sample, other DNA sequences also encode this same CDR3. The rearrangement joins TRBV11-3 to TRBJ2-1, with D possibly TRBD2 on 6 matching bases. The CDR3 has 15 amino acids. Trimming shortened V by 1 base and J by 4 bases, and 11 bases separated the two germline ends. CDR1 and CDR2 from the germline V gene are SGHNT and YENEEA. The CDR3, as DNA: TGTGCCAGCAGCTTAGTTAGCGGACCATACAATGAGCAGTTCTTC. This encodes CASSLVSGPYNEQFF.

The chain employs TRBV5-1 and TRBJ1-2, with no clear D. This CDR3 has 13 residues. CDR1 is SGHRS and CDR2 is YFSETQ in the germline V gene. V gave up 0 bases and J gave up 2 bases, with 5 bases separating them. The CDR3 DNA reads TGCGCCAGCAGCTTGGCCGGCAACTATGGCTACACCTTC. Translated, it gives CASSLAGNYGYTF. Supplemented by reference TRBV5-1 and TRBJ1-2, the full variable domain reads KAGVTQTPRYLIKTRGQQVTLSCSPISGHRSVSWYQQTPGQGLQFLFEYFSETQRNKGNFPGRFSGRQFSNSRSEMNVSTLELGDSALYLCASSLAGNYGYTFGSGTRLTVV.

This clone was seen just once. The rearrangement links TRBV27 to TRBJ2-3, with 12 nucleotides matching TRBD2. The V segment lost 6 bases and the J segment 1 base; nucleotides outside the gene matches: 8. Germline loops: CDR1 MNHEY, CDR2 SMNVEV (reference sequence). The CDR3 loop spans 17 amino acids. CDR3: CASSHLRLAGGTDTQYF. For the CDR3, the DNA is TGTGCCAGCAGCCACCTCCGACTAGCGGGGGGCACAGATACGCAGTATTTT.

The rearrangement joins TRBV28 to TRBJ1-1, with 8 bases that match TRBD1. After removal of 6 bases from V and 1 base from J, the junction contained 7 bases not matched to a gene. The CDR3 is 15 amino acids. Germline CDR1 reads MDHEN; CDR2 reads SYDVKM. The CDR3 loop reads CASSQDRGGNTEAFF. The CDR3 DNA follows: TGTGCCAGCAGCCAAGACAGGGGTGGGAACACTGAAGCTTTCTTT.

This chain joins TRBV6-4 and TRBJ2-5; 8 nucleotides agree with TRBD2. Germline CDR1 MRHNA, CDR2 SNTAGT. The length of the CDR3 is 17 residues. V dropped 3 bases and J dropped 4; count of bases not matched to a gene: 13. In nucleotides, the CDR3 is TGTGCCAGCAGTGATTTGAGGGGAATAGCGGGACCAGAGACCCAGTACTTC. This sequence encodes CASSDLRGIAGPETQYF.

This clone was counted between two and nine times. The chain links TRBV27 to TRBJ1-2, with 9 bases fitting TRBD1. The CDR3 extends over 14 amino acids. CDR1 MNHEY and CDR2 SMNVEV come from the germline V gene (reference sequence). J was trimmed by 4 bases and V by 5 bases; bases with no gene match: 5. Here the CDR3 reads CASSPGQGIYGYTF. CDR3 sequence (DNA): TGTGCCAGCAGTCCGGGACAGGGAATCTATGGCTACACCTTC.

The genes are TRBV7-3 and TRBJ2-5; 8 bases line up with TRBD1. Germline loops: CDR1 SGHTA, CDR2 FQGTGA. J gave up 5 bases and V 5 bases, and 7 bases lay outside the gene matches. This CDR3 contains 14 residues. CDR3 coding DNA: TGTGCCAGCAGCCCGGACAGGGCAGGGGAGACCCAGTACTTC. This gives the protein CASSPDRAGETQYF.